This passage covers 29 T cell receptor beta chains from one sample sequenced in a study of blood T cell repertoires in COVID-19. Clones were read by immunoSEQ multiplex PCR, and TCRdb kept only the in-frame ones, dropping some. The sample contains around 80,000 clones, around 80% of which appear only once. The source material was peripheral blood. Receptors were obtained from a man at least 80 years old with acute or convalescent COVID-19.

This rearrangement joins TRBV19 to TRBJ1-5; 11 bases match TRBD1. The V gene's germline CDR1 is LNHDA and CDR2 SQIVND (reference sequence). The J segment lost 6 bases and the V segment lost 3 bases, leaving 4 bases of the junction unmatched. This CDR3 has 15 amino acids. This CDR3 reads CASSIRTGGTQPQHF. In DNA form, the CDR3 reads TGTGCCAGTAGTATTCGGACAGGGGGCACTCAGCCCCAGCATTTT.

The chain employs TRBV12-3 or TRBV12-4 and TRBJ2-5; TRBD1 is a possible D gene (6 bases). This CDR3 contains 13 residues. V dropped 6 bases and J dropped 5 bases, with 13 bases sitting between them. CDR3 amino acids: CASRAGVPETQYF. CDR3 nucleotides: TGTGCCAGCAGGGCAGGGGTTCCGGAGACCCAGTACTTC.

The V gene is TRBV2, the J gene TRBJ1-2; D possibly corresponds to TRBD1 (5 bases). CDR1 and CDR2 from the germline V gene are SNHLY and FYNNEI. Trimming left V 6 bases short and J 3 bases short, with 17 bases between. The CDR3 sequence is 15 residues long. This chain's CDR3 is CASSNLDGGDYGYTF. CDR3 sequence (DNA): TGTGCCAGCAGCAATTTGGACGGGGGGGACTATGGCTACACCTTC.

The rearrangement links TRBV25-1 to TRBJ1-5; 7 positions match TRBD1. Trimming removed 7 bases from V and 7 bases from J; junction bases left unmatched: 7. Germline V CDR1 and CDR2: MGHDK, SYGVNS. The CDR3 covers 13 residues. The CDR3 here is CASTGTEGQPQHF. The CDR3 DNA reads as TGTGCCAGCACCGGGACAGAGGGCCAGCCCCAGCATTTT.

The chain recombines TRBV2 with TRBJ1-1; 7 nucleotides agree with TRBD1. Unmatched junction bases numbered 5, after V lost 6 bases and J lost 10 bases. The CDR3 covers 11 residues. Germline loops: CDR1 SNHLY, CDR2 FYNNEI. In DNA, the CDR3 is TGTGCCAGCAGCTACGACAGGGCAGCTTTCTTT. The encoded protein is CASSYDRAAFF.

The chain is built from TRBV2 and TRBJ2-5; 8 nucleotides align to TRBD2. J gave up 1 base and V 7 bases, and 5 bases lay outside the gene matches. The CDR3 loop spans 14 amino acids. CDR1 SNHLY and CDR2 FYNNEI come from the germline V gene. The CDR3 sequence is CASTGRGAQETQYF. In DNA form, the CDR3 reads TGTGCCAGCACGGGGCGGGGGGCCCAAGAGACCCAGTACTTC.

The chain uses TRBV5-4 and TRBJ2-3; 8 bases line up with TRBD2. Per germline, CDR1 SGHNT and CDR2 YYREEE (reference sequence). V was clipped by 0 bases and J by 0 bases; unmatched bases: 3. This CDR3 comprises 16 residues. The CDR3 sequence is CASSLDGGGSTDTQYF. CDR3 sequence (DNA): TGTGCCAGCAGCTTGGACGGCGGGGGGAGCACAGATACGCAGTATTTT.

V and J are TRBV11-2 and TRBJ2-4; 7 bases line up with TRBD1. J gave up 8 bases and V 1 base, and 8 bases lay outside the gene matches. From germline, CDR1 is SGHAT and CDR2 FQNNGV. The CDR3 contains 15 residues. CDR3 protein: CASSLGGYRGDIQYF. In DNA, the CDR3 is TGTGCCAGCAGCTTAGGGGGGTACAGGGGTGACATTCAGTACTTC.

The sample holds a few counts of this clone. In DNA, the CDR3 is TGTGCCAGCAGCCAAGTGGGAGCCTCATATGATTATGGCTACACCTTC. This gives the protein CASSQVGASYDYGYTF. The chain employs TRBV3-1 (or the pseudogene TRBV3-2) and TRBJ1-2; D not certain. Germline V gene sequence: CDR1 LGHDT, CDR2 YNNKEL (reference sequence). Trimming shortened V by 1 base and J by 5 bases, and 17 bases separated the two germline ends. This CDR3 has 16 residues.

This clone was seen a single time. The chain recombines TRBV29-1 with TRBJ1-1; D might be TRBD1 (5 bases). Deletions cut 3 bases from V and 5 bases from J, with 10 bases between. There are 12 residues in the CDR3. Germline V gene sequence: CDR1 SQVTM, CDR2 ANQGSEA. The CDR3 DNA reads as TGCAGCGTTGAGAAGGGGCGGACTGAAGCTTTCTTT. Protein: CSVEKGRTEAFF.

CDR3 residues: CASSLGTQGIMNTEAFF. The CDR3 DNA is TGCGCCAGCAGCTTGGGAACACAGGGGATCATGAACACTGAAGCTTTCTTT. The V gene is TRBV5-1, the J gene TRBJ1-1; TRBD1 matches at 7 bases. Per germline, CDR1 SGHRS and CDR2 YFSETQ. This CDR3 has 17 amino acids. V lost 0 bases, J lost 0 bases, and 8 bases stayed unmatched.

CDR3 protein: CASSVGLGYGYTF. The CDR3 nucleotides read TGTGCCAGCAGCGTTGGACTCGGCTATGGCTACACCTTC. The chain employs TRBV25-1 and TRBJ1-2; D unresolved. This CDR3 has 13 amino acids. CDR1 MGHDK and CDR2 SYGVNS come from the germline V gene. Trimming shortened V by 6 bases and J by 4 bases, and 12 bases separated the two germline ends.

The CDR3 nucleotides are TGTGCCACCAGCAGAGACAGCAGGGGAGGCTACACCTTC. Protein sequence: CATSRDSRGGYTF. The chain uses TRBV15 and TRBJ1-2, with D perhaps matching TRBD1 (6 bases). The V end was cut by 0 bases, the J end by 8 bases, with 10 bases between. CDR1 is LNHNV and CDR2 is YYDKDF in the germline V gene (reference sequence). The CDR3 contains 13 residues.

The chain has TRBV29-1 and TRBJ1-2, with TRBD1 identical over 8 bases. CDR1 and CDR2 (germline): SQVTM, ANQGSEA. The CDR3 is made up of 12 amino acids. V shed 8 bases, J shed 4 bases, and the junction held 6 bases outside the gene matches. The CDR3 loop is CSMRQGSYGYTF. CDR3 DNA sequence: TGCAGCATGAGACAGGGGAGCTATGGCTACACCTTC.

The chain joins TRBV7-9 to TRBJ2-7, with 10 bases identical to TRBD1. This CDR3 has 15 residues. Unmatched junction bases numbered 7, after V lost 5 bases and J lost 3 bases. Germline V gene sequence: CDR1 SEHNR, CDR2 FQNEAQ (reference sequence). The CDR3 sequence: CASSPTTGGRYEQYF. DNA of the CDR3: TGTGCCAGCAGCCCGACGACAGGGGGCCGCTACGAGCAGTACTTC. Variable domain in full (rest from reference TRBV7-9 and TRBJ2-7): DTGVSQNPRHKITKRGQNVTFRCDPISEHNRLYWYRQTLGQGPEFLTYFQNEAQLEKSRLLSDRFSAERPKGSFSTLEIQRTEQGDSAMYLCASSPTTGGRYEQYFGPGTRLTVT.

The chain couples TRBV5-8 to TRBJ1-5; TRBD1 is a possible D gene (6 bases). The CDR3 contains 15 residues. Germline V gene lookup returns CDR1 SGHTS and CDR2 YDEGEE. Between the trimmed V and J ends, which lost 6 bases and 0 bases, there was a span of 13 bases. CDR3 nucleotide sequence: TGTGCCAGCAAGCGGACAGCTTATAGCAATCAGCCCCAGCATTTT. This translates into CASKRTAYSNQPQHF.

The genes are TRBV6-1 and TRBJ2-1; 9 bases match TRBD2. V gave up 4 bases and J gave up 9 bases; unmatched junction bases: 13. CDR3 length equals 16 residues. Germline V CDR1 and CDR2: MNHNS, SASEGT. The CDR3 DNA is TGTGCCAGCAGTGTGCCGGCGGGGGGGCCTCAATTTGAGCAGTTCTTC. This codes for CASSVPAGGPQFEQFF.

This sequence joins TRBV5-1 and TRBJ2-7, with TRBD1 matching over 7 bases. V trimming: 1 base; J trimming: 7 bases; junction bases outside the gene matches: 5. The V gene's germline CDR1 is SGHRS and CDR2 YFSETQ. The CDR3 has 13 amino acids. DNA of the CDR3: TGCGCCAGCAGCTTGAACCGGGACAGAGAGCAGTACTTC. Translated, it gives CASSLNRDREQYF.

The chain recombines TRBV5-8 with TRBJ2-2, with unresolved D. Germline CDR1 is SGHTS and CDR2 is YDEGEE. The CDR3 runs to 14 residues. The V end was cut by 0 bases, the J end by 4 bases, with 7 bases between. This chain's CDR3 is CASSLVFGTGELFF. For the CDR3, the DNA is TGTGCCAGCAGCTTGGTCTTCGGCACCGGGGAGCTGTTTTTT.

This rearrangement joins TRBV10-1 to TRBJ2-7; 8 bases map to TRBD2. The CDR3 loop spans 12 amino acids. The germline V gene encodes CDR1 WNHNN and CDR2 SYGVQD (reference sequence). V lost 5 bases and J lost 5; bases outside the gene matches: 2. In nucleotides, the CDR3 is TGCGCCAGCAGTCAGACTAGCGACGAGCAGTACTTC. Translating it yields CASSQTSDEQYF.

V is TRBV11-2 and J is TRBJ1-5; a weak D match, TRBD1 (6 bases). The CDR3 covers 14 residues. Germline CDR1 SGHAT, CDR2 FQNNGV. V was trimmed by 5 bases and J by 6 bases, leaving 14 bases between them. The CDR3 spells CASSHAGVGQPQHF. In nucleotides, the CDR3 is TGTGCCAGCAGCCATGCAGGGGTTGGTCAGCCCCAGCATTTT.

The CDR3 nucleotides read TGTGCCAGCAGTTACTCGGGACAGGGGAACTATGGCTACACCTTC. This sequence encodes CASSYSGQGNYGYTF. The gene calls are TRBV6-6 and TRBJ1-2; 10 bases line up with TRBD1. J lost 2 bases, V lost 0 bases, and 0 bases had no gene match. Germline CDR1 and CDR2: MNHNY and SVGAGI (reference sequence). The CDR3 loop spans 15 amino acids.

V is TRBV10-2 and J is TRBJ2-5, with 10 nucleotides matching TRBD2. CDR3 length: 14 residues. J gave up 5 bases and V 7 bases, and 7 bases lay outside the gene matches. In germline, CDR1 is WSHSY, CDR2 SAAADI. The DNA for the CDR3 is TGCGCCAGCAACGGAGCGGGGGGGTATGAGACCCAGTACTTC. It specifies CASNGAGGYETQYF.

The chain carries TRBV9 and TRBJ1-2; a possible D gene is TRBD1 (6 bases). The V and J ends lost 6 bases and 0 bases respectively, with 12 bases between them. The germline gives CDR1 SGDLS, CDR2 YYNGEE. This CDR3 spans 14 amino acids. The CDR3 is CASTGQSANYGYTF. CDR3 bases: TGTGCCAGCACCGGACAGTCCGCTAACTATGGCTACACCTTC.

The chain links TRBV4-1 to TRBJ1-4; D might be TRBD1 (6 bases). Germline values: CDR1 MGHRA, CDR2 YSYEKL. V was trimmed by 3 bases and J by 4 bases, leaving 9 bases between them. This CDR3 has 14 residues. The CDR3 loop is CASSQTGGNEKLFF. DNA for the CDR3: TGCGCCAGCAGCCAGACAGGCGGTAATGAAAAACTGTTTTTT.

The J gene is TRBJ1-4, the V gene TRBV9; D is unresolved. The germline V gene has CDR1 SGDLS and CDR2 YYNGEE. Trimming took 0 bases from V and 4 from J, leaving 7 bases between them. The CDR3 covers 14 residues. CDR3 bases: TGTGCCAGCAGCGTAGAGTCGGTTAATGAAAAACTGTTTTTT. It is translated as CASSVESVNEKLFF.

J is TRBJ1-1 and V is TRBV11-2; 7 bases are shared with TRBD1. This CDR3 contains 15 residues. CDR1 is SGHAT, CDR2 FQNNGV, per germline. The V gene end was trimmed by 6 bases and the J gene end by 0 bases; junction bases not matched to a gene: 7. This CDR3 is CASRAVGQMNTEAFF. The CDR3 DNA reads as TGTGCCAGCAGGGCCGTGGGACAGATGAACACTGAAGCTTTCTTT.

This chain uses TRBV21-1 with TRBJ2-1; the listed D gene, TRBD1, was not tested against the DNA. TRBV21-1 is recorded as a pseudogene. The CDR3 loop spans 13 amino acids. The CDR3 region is CASTGQGNNEQFF. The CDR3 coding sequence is TGTGCCAGCACCGGACAGGGAAACAATGAGCAGTTCTTC.

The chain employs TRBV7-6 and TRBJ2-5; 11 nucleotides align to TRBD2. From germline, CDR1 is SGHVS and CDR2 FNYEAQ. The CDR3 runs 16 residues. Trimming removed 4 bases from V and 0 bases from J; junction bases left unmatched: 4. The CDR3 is CASSSLAGGNQETQYF. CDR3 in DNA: TGTGCCAGCAGCTCGCTAGCGGGGGGCAACCAAGAGACCCAGTACTTC.